The 3 T cell receptor beta chains below were found in one sample sequenced in a study of OX40 agonist ivuxolimab in advanced cancers. The assay was immunoSEQ multiplex PCR, and TCRdb's table has in-frame clones only and misses some. Of 70,000 to 95,000 clones in the sample, more than 85% were seen once. The material was CD4+ or CD8+ T cells sorted from blood, obtained in a trial of the OX40 agonist ivuxolimab. All receptors derive from an adult with an advanced solid tumor such as melanoma, head and neck, liver or kidney cancer.

The V and J genes are TRBV5-8 and TRBJ2-7; D is possibly TRBD1 or TRBD2 (5 bases each). V was trimmed by 2 bases and J by 4 bases, leaving 13 bases between them. CDR3 length: 14 residues. CDR1 and CDR2 (germline): SGHTS, YDEGEE. The CDR3 spells CASSLVGTAYEQYF. In DNA form, the CDR3 reads TGTGCCAGCAGCTTAGTAGGGACGGCATACGAGCAGTACTTC.

The V gene is TRBV5-6, the J gene TRBJ2-3; D not resolved. The CDR3 runs to 15 residues. Trimming took 0 bases from V and 4 from J, leaving 12 bases between them. Per the germline V gene, CDR1 is SGHDT and CDR2 is YYEEEE. CDR3 region: CASSLVTAPPDTQYF. CDR3 bases: TGTGCCAGCAGCTTGGTCACCGCTCCCCCAGATACGCAGTATTTT.

V is TRBV7-9 and J is TRBJ1-5, with D unclear. With 3 bases removed from V and 3 bases from J, the gap between germline ends came to 9 bases. Germline-derived CDR1 and CDR2 are SEHNR and FQNEAQ (reference sequence). This CDR3 comprises 14 residues. CDR3 amino acids: CASSFDGLNQPQHF. The CDR3 DNA reads TGTGCCAGCAGCTTCGACGGACTCAATCAGCCCCAGCATTTT.